The next 18 T cell receptor beta chains were all read from a single sample in a study of blood T cell repertoires in COVID-19. Libraries were prepared by immunoSEQ multiplex PCR; TCRdb keeps only in-frame clonotypes and omits some of them. The repertoire holds some 160,000 clones, with roughly 85% as singletons. The source material was PBMCs or T cells enriched from blood (not recorded which). The source of these receptors is a woman between 65 and 79 years old in a cohort exposed to, infected with or recovered from COVID-19 (not recorded which).

This clone was observed a few times. The chain employs TRBV9 and TRBJ2-3; tentatively, D is TRBD2 (6 bases). Trimming pared 6 bases from V and 5 bases from J, leaving 19 bases between. Per germline, CDR1 SGDLS and CDR2 YYNGEE. This CDR3 comprises 15 residues. The CDR3, as DNA: TGTGCCAGCACCCTCACGGGGCAGGGAGGAGATACGCAGTATTTT. It encodes CASTLTGQGGDTQYF.

In its sample, this clone was seen once. V and J are TRBV5-4 and TRBJ2-5; 15 bases line up with TRBD2. CDR1 SGHNT and CDR2 YYREEE come from the germline V gene (reference sequence). V gave up 2 bases and J gave up 5 bases; unmatched junction bases: 4. This CDR3 region has 16 residues. Written as DNA, the CDR3 is TGTGCCAGCAGCTTAGGGACTAGCGGGAGGACGGAGACCCAGTACTTC. The encoded protein is CASSLGTSGRTETQYF.

The rearrangement uses TRBV29-1 and TRBJ2-3; D uncertain. Germline assignment: CDR1 SQVTM and CDR2 ANQGSEA. The CDR3 extends over 15 amino acids. V was pared by 7 bases and J by 2 bases, with 19 bases between. The chain's CDR3 is CSATMPVRVTDTQYF. DNA for the CDR3: TGCAGCGCCACAATGCCGGTTCGGGTCACAGATACGCAGTATTTT.

This clone has a handful of counts. Other DNA sequences in this specimen translate into the identical CDR3. This sequence joins TRBV7-8 and TRBJ2-1, with D uncertain. V gave up 1 base and J gave up 7 bases, with 8 bases separating them. Germline V gene data show CDR1 as SGHVS and CDR2 as FQNEAQ. The CDR3 spans 13 residues. Here the CDR3 reads CASSLVEYNEQFF. CDR3 in DNA: TGTGCCAGCAGCTTAGTGGAGTATAATGAGCAGTTCTTC.

This clone appeared once. The chain links TRBV18 to TRBJ2-1; D possibly corresponds to TRBD2 (6 bases). V was trimmed by 3 bases and J by 2 bases, leaving 14 bases between them. This CDR3 spans 16 amino acids. Germline CDR1 reads KGHSH; CDR2 reads LQKENI. For the CDR3, the DNA is TGTGCCAGCTCACCCCCACTGGTAGCGGCCTACAATGAGCAGTTCTTC. It specifies CASSPPLVAAYNEQFF.

This clone occurred once. This chain links TRBV18 with TRBJ2-3; D is perhaps TRBD2 (6 bases). The CDR3 has 17 residues. The V end lost 2 bases, the J end lost 8 bases, and 23 bases lay between the germline ends. Looked up from germline, CDR1 is KGHSH and CDR2 is LQKENI. The CDR3 nucleotides read TGTGCCAGCTCACCAGCTATGATTAGCGGAGTACAACTTACGCAGTATTTT. Protein: CASSPAMISGVQLTQYF.

The chain couples TRBV7-9 to TRBJ1-6; tentative D call: TRBD1 (5 bases). This CDR3 has 15 amino acids. Germline CDR1 is SEHNR and CDR2 is FQNEAQ (reference sequence). V was cut by 5 bases and J by 7 bases, with 15 bases left in between. CDR3 in DNA: TGTGCCAGCAGCGAAATGGGAGGGGTCAATTCACCCCTCCACTTT. Translating gives CASSEMGGVNSPLHF.

V gene TRBV18 combines with J gene TRBJ1-2; TRBD1 matches 7 bases. This CDR3 has 15 amino acids. J was trimmed by 4 bases and V by 6 bases; bases with no gene match: 11. The germline gives CDR1 KGHSH, CDR2 LQKENI. CDR3 sequence (DNA): TGTGCCAGCTCGCCGGATATGACAGGGTCCTATGGCTACACCTTC. This sequence encodes CASSPDMTGSYGYTF.

This clone has a handful of counts. V usage is TRBV5-1 and J usage is TRBJ2-5, with 10 bases fitting TRBD2. The CDR3 sequence is 14 residues long. The germline V gene has CDR1 SGHRS and CDR2 YFSETQ. Losses at the gene ends were 3 bases for V and 3 bases for J; bases not matched to a gene: 2. CDR3 in DNA: TGCGCCAGCAGCTCCGGACTAGCGGAAGAGACCCAGTACTTC. Translating it yields CASSSGLAEETQYF.

The rearrangement joins TRBV7-9 to TRBJ2-5; TRBD2 matches at 11 bases. Germline V gives CDR1 SEHNR, CDR2 FQNEAQ (reference sequence). The CDR3 has 16 residues. V shed 5 bases, J shed 5 bases, and the junction held 10 bases outside the gene matches. The CDR3 coding sequence is TGTGCCAGCAGCAAAGCCTCTAGCGGGAGGAGGGAGACCCAGTACTTC. Residues: CASSKASSGRRETQYF.

This chain connects TRBV2 to TRBJ2-7; 12 bases match TRBD2. Germline values: CDR1 SNHLY, CDR2 FYNNEI. The CDR3 totals 18 residues. J gave up 3 bases and V 0 bases, and 9 bases lay outside the gene matches. The CDR3: CASSEAMTSGRGGYEQYF. Here the CDR3 DNA reads TGTGCCAGCAGTGAAGCTATGACTAGCGGGAGAGGTGGCTACGAGCAGTACTTC.

The genes are TRBV24-1 and TRBJ2-3; 12 bases agree with TRBD2. The CDR3 is 16 residues long. Per germline, CDR1 KGHDR and CDR2 SFDVKD. Unmatched junction bases numbered 5, after V lost 0 bases and J lost 8 bases. The CDR3 DNA reads as TGTGCCACCAGTGATTTGCGCGCTAGCGGGAGGGGTACGCAGTATTTT. As protein: CATSDLRASGRGTQYF.

The V call is TRBV5-4, the J call TRBJ1-2; D gene unclear. This CDR3 has 14 residues. Trimming removed 0 bases from V and 4 bases from J, with 10 bases in between. Germline lookup yields CDR1 SGHNT and CDR2 YYREEE (reference sequence). This CDR3 reads CASSLDPGPYGYTF. CDR3 nucleotide sequence: TGTGCCAGCAGCTTGGATCCGGGTCCCTATGGCTACACCTTC.

The chain uses TRBV5-6 and TRBJ2-5, with 7 bases matching TRBD2. This CDR3 spans 13 amino acids. Germline assignment: CDR1 SGHDT and CDR2 YYEEEE. V lost 1 base to trimming and J lost 5 bases; unmatched junction nucleotides: 2. The CDR3 region is CASSLFGGETQYF. For the CDR3, the DNA is TGTGCCAGCAGCTTGTTCGGGGGGGAGACCCAGTACTTC.

The rearrangement links TRBV10-1 to TRBJ2-2; 12 bases match TRBD1. The CDR3 contains 15 residues. The junction had 3 bases not matched to a gene; V was cut back by 6 bases and J by 4 bases. The germline V gene encodes CDR1 WNHNN and CDR2 SYGVQD (reference sequence). In DNA form, the CDR3 reads TGCGCCAGCAGCCGGGGACAGGGGGCCACCGGGGAGCTGTTTTTT. It encodes CASSRGQGATGELFF.

The chain recombines TRBV7-9 with TRBJ2-2, with D unclear. V was trimmed by 5 bases and J by 4 bases, leaving 8 bases between them. The CDR3 runs 13 residues. Per germline, CDR1 SEHNR and CDR2 FQNEAQ (reference sequence). The CDR3, as DNA: TGTGCCAGCAGCGAACTGAGCACCGGGGAGCTGTTTTTT. Its translation: CASSELSTGELFF.

This chain joins TRBV27 and TRBJ1-2, with a weak D call TRBD1 (5 bases). Trimming removed 5 bases from V and 8 bases from J, with 24 bases in between. There are 16 residues in the CDR3. Germline V gene sequence: CDR1 MNHEY, CDR2 SMNVEV (reference sequence). The CDR3 is CASSERPRQTVRGYTF. CDR3 coding DNA: TGTGCCAGCAGTGAGAGACCCAGACAGACCGTACGGGGCTACACCTTC.

This clone has only a few counts. V usage is TRBV29-1 and J usage is TRBJ2-1; 7 bases match TRBD2. The germline CDR1 and CDR2 sequences are SQVTM and ANQGSEA. There are 16 residues in the CDR3. Trimming took 6 bases from V and 6 from J; bases not matched to a gene: 17. CDR3 sequence: CSVEAQTSKSLNEQFF. The CDR3 coding sequence is TGCAGCGTGGAGGCTCAGACTAGCAAATCGCTCAATGAGCAGTTCTTC.